This T cell receptor (beta chain) was documented in a study of blood T cell repertoires in COVID-19. Background on the study: Whether acute or convalescent, the COVID-19 samples came from the United States, Italy and Spain. Sources were T cells, B-cell-depleted T cells, or PBMCs; the material itself was cDNA or gDNA.

After removal of 3 bases from V and 7 bases from J, the junction contained 14 bases not matched to a gene. This CDR3 is 17 amino acids long. Per germline, CDR1 SGDLS and CDR2 YYNGEE. As processed by the authors: Estimation of nucleated cell counts was performed using reference gene primer amplification. The repertoire was sequenced with immunoSEQ multiplex PCR; TCRdb's copy has only in-frame clones and lacks some. The DNA gave D and trimming, while V, J and clone size come from that table. The sample has around 130,000 clones; approximately 84% are singletons. Material: peripheral blood. This clonotype was sampled from a woman of 80 years or more with acute or convalescent COVID-19. This chain links TRBV9 with TRBJ1-4; 8 bases are a match to TRBD1. The CDR3 coding sequence is TGTGCCAGCAGCGCTGGACAGGGAGGTAATGCGGGTGAAAAACTGTTTTTT. Its translation is CASSAGQGGNAGEKLFF.